The entry that follows covers one TCR beta chain sequence. The record originates from a study of T cell changes during pregnancy in multiple sclerosis. Libraries were prepared by immunoSEQ multiplex PCR; TCRdb keeps only in-frame clonotypes and omits some of them. The repertoire holds roughly 84,000 clones, with over 85% as singletons. There are 14 residues in the CDR3. V lost 0 bases and J lost 2, with 8 bases in between. Germline loops: CDR1 LNHDA, CDR2 SQIVND (reference sequence). The V gene is TRBV19, the J gene TRBJ2-7; the D is unclear. This clonotype was obtained from a female donor in good health, enrolled as a control in a pregnancy study. This material consisted of peripheral blood, taken in the third trimester of pregnancy. The CDR3 nucleotides are TGTGCCAGTAGTATAGAACTCCAAACCTACGAGCAGTACTTC. This translates into CASSIELQTYEQYF.